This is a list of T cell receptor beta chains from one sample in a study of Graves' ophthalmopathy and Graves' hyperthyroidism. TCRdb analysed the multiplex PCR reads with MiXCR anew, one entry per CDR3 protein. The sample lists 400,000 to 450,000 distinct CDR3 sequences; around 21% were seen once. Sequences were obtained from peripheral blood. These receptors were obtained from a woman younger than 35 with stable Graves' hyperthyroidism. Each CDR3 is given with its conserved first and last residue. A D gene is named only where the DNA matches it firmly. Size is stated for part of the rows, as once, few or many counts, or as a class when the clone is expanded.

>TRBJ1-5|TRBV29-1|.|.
TGCAGCGTTTCCAGGGGCAGCAATCAGCCCCAGCATTTT
CSVSRGSNQPQHF
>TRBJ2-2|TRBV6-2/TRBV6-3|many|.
TGTGCCAGCAGTTACGTACAGTCGACCGGGGAGCTGTTTTTT
CASSYVQSTGELFF
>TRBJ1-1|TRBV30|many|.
TGTGCCTGGAACAGGGCCACTGAAGCTTTCTTT
CAWNRATEAFF
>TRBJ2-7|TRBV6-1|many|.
TGTGCCAGCAGCAAACATGGCCAGGGTGCCTACGAGCAGTACTTC
CASSKHGQGAYEQYF
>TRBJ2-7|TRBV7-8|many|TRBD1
TGTGCCAGCAGCTTAACACAGGGGCAGGCCTACGAGCAGTACTTC
CASSLTQGQAYEQYF
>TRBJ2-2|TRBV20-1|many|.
TGCAGTGCTACAGGAGGACAGACGAACACCGGGGAGCTGTTTTTT
CSATGGQTNTGELFF
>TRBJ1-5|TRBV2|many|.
TGTGCCAGCAGTGAAATGGCGGAGAATCAGCCCCAGCATTTT
CASSEMAENQPQHF
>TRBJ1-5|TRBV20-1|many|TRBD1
TGCAGTGCTAGATCTTGGACAGGGGTCGGTCAGCCCCAGCATTTT
CSARSWTGVGQPQHF
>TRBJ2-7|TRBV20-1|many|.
TGCAGTGCTAGAAGGAGGGACGAGCAGTACTTC
CSARRRDEQYF
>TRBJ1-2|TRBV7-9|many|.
TGTGCCAGCAGCTTAGCCGTGGGCAACTATGGCTACACCTTC
CASSLAVGNYGYTF
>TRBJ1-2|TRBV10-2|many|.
TGCGCCAGCAGTGTGAGGGACACACCCTATGGCTACACCTTC
CASSVRDTPYGYTF
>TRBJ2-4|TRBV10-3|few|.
TGTGCCATCAGTGAGCCCCCTCAGTACGGACAGCTTGGGACCAAAAACATTCAGTACTTC
CAISEPPQYGQLGTKNIQYF
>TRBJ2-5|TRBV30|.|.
TGTGCCTGGAGTGTAGGAAAGGGAAAGACCCAGTACTTC
CAWSVGKGKTQYF
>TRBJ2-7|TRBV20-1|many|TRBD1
TGCAGTGCCCCCGACAGGGCCTACGAGCAGTACTTC
CSAPDRAYEQYF
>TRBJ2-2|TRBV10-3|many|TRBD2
TGTGCCATCCGAGCGGGAGGGCCAGGCACCGGGGAGCTGTTTTTT
CAIRAGGPGTGELFF
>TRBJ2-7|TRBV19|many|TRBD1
TGTGCCACATCCGGGACAGGGCTTTCCTACGAGCAGTACTTC
CATSGTGLSYEQYF
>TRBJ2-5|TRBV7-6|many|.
TGTGCCAGCAGTAAAGTCGAAAGGGAGACCCAGTACTTC
CASSKVERETQYF
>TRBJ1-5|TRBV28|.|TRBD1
TGTGCCAGCAGTCCTCGGGACAGGGGAAATCAGCCCCAGCATTTT
CASSPRDRGNQPQHF
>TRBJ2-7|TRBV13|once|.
TGTGCCAGCAGCCATTCCCCCCGGTCCGAGCAGTACTTC
CASSHSPRSEQYF
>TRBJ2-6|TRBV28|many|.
TGTGCCAGCACCCAAGACCATCTCTCTGGGGCCAACGTCCTGACTTTC
CASTQDHLSGANVLTF
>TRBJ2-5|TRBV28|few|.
TGTGCCAGCAGTTCCCCGGGGAGGGGGGAGACCCAGTACTTC
CASSSPGRGETQYF
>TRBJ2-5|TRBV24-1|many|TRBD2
TGTGCCACCAGTGGAACGGGAGGGCCGGTAGAGACCCAGTACTTC
CATSGTGGPVETQYF
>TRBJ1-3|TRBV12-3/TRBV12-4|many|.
TGTGCCAGCAGTCCACGACAGAGGGCCTCTGGAAACACCATATATTTT
CASSPRQRASGNTIYF
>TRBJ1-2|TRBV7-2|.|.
TGTGCCAGCAGCAAGATCACAGGCGCGTTCGATGGCTACACCTTC
CASSKITGAFDGYTF
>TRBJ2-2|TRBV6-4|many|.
TGTGCCAGCAGTGACTCGTCTCTAGGCAACACCGGGGAGCTGTTTTTT
CASSDSSLGNTGELFF
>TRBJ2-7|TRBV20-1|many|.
TGCAGTGCGCCGGGCAAGCTGTCGTACGAGCAGTACTTC
CSAPGKLSYEQYF
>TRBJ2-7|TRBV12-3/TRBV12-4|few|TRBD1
TGTGCCAGCCTCGGGACAGGGGTCTCCTACGAGCAGTACTTC
CASLGTGVSYEQYF
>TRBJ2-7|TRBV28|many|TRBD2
TGTGCCAGCAGTTTCCGGCTAGCGGGAGGCGAGCAGTACTTC
CASSFRLAGGEQYF
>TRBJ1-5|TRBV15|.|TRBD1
TGTGCCACCAGCAGAGTTAGGGGACAGGGTAACCAGCCCCAGCATTTT
CATSRVRGQGNQPQHF
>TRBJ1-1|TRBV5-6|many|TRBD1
TGTGCCAGCAGCTTGAAAGGGGGCAAGACTGAAGCTTTCTTT
CASSLKGGKTEAFF
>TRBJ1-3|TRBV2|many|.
TGTGCCAGCAGTGACCAGTTCTCTGGAAACACCATATATTTT
CASSDQFSGNTIYF
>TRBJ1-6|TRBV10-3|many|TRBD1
TGTGCCATCGGGACAGGGGGGTCACCCCTCCACTTT
CAIGTGGSPLHF
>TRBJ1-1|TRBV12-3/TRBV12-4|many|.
TGTGCCAGCAGTTTCCGTGGGTTTGAGAACACTGAAGCTTTCTTT
CASSFRGFENTEAFF
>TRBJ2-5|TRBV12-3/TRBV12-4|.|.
TGTGCCAGCACCAGAAACAGGGAAGAGACCCAGTACTTC
CASTRNREETQYF
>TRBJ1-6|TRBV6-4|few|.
TGTGCCAGCAGTGAAGGCCTAGACAGAGGGGTCTATAATTCACCCCTCCACTTT
CASSEGLDRGVYNSPLHF
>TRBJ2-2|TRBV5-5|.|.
TGTGCCAGCAGCTTGTCCACAGGGTTGGGCACCGGGGAGCTGTTTTTT
CASSLSTGLGTGELFF
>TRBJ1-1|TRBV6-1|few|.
TGTGCCAGTAGGGGAGATTGGGTCAGCACTGAAGCTTTCTTT
CASRGDWVSTEAFF
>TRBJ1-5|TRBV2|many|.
TGTGCCAGCAGTGAAACGTACTCGGGACCTAGCAATCAGCCCCAGCATTTT
CASSETYSGPSNQPQHF
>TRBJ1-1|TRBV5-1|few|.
TGCGCCAGCAGCCCCGGGTGGGGGGCGGACACTGAAGCTTTCTTT
CASSPGWGADTEAFF
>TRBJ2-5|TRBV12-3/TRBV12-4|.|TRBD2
TGTGCCAGCAGTCAAGGGACTAGCGGGGGACTATTGGAGACCCAGTACTTC
CASSQGTSGGLLETQYF
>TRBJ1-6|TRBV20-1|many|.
TGCAGTGCTAGACGGGCAGGGATTCAAAATTCACCCCTCCACTTT
CSARRAGIQNSPLHF
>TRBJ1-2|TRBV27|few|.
TGTGCCAGCAGTTTAGATGGGGGCTGGGGCTACACCTTC
CASSLDGGWGYTF
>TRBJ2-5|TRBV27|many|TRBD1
TGTGCCAGCAGTCCCTTTCGCAGGGGGCGCCTGGAGACCCAGTACTTC
CASSPFRRGRLETQYF
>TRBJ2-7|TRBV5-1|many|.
TGCGCCAGCAGCTTGGGTTTTCGTGGACGAGAGCAGTACTTC
CASSLGFRGREQYF
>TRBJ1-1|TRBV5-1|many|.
TGCGCCAGCAAAAGGTCGAGGAGGGTGAACACTGAAGCTTTCTTT
CASKRSRRVNTEAFF
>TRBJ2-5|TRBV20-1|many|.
TGCAGTGCCCCTCGCGGCAACAGGAGAGAGACCCAGTACTTC
CSAPRGNRRETQYF
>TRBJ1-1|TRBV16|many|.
TGTGCCAGCAGCACCCGGGGGGCGAACACTGAAGCTTTCTTT
CASSTRGANTEAFF
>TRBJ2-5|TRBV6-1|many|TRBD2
TGTGCCAGTAGGACTAGCCCTCTAATCGAGACCCAGTACTTC
CASRTSPLIETQYF
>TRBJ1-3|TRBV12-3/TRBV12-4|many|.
TGTGCCAGCAGTTTTTCTGGCCCCATATATTTT
CASSFSGPIYF
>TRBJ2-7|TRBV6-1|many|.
TGTGCCAGCAAATGGGCAGGGAACGGCGAGCAGTACTTC
CASKWAGNGEQYF